Sequencing of this T cell receptor (beta chain) was carried out in a study of cytomegalovirus exposure and HLA in healthy donors. The PCR contained 60 Vbeta and 13 Jbeta primers. Produced via immunoSEQ multiplex PCR; TCRdb's table is partial and in-frame only. This listing includes about 48,000 clones. The sequencing sample was made of PBMCs. The sequence came from a woman in her 40s in good health and CMV-seronegative.

The CDR3, as DNA: TGCAGTGCAAATCAGAACACTGAAGCTTTCTTT. Translating gives CSANQNTEAFF. The genes are TRBV20-1 and TRBJ1-1, with D unclear. Trimming pared 6 bases from V and 1 base from J, leaving 6 bases between. The CDR3 covers 11 residues. Germline V gene data show CDR1 as DFQATT and CDR2 as SNEGSKA (reference sequence).